This T cell receptor (beta chain) was profiled in a study of blood T cells in healthy people across ages. Total RNA was extracted at no less than 6 micrograms per sample. This clonotype has just a few counts. Its target is unknown. A second PCR, run for roughly 7 to 11 cycles, used a sample-barcoded 5' primer plus a J-beta primer mix. There were at least 3 million CDR3-containing paired-end reads obtained from each sample. Each CDR3 protein is one row after TCRdb ran MiXCR on the 5' RACE reads. The table includes about 640,000 distinct CDR3 sequences, roughly two fifths detected once. V lost 5 bases and J 7 bases, leaving 11 bases between the germline ends. The CDR3 extends over 12 amino acids. Germline assignment: CDR1 SGHTA and CDR2 FQGNSA. Notes on the study in general: Estimates of diversity drawn from one million T cells were considered underestimates. As age increased, TCR beta diversity per million T cells fell in a roughly linear fashion.

The sequence was collected from a man older than 75 in good health. The chain employs TRBV7-2 and TRBJ1-2, with TRBD1 as a possible D gene (5 bases). The specimen sequenced was blood. The CDR3 DNA is TGTGCCAGCAGCGGGGACTTCTCTGGCTACACCTTC. It yields the protein CASSGDFSGYTF.